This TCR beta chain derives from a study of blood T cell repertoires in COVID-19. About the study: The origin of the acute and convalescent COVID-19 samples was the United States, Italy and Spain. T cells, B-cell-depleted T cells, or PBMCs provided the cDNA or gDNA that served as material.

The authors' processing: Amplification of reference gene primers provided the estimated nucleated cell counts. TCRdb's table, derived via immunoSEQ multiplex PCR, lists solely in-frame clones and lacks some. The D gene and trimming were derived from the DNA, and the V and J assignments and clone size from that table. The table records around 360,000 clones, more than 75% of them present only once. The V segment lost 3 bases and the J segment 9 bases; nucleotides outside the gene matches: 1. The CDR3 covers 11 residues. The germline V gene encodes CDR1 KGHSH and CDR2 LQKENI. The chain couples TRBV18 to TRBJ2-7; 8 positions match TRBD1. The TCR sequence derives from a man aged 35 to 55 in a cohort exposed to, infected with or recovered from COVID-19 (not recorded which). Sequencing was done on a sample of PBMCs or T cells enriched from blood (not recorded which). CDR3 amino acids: CASSPDRVQYF. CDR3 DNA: TGTGCCAGCTCACCGGACAGGGTGCAGTACTTC.